Listed below are T cell receptor beta chains from one sample, sequenced in a study of T cell changes during pregnancy in multiple sclerosis. Clones were sequenced by immunoSEQ multiplex PCR, and TCRdb holds only the in-frame ones, with some missing. Of approximately 46,000 clones in the sample, 75% to 95% are singletons; the top ten hold around 10%. Sequencing was performed on CD8+ T cells from peripheral blood mononuclear cells, taken after pregnancy. The receptors here all came from a female donor with multiple sclerosis, enrolled in a pregnancy study. The CDR3 runs from the conserved cysteine through the conserved F or W. D genes are given only for firm matches. Rows may omit the clone size; those that give it use once, few, many or a size class.

CDR3 length | J gene | D gene | clone size | V gene | CDR3 protein | CDR3 DNA
15 | TRBJ2-3 | - | - | TRBV30 | CAWSRGSPSTDTQYF | TGTGCCTGGAGCCGGGGGTCCCCCTCCACAGATACGCAGTATTTT
15 | TRBJ1-4 | - | - | TRBV27 | CASSPLGGLGEKLFF | TGTGCCAGCAGTCCCTTGGGGGGGCTCGGTGAAAAACTGTTTTTT
15 | TRBJ2-3 | TRBD2 | - | TRBV7-2 | CASSLLAGVGDTQYF | TGTGCCAGCAGTCTACTAGCGGGAGTTGGAGATACGCAGTATTTT
15 | TRBJ1-6 | - | - | TRBV30 | CAWGWRDVYNSPLHF | TGTGCCTGGGGGTGGAGGGATGTCTATAATTCACCCCTCCACTTT
15 | TRBJ2-1 | - | - | TRBV19 | CASSIYRVSYNEQFF | TGTGCCAGTAGTATATACAGGGTCTCCTACAATGAGCAGTTCTTC
15 | TRBJ1-2 | - | - | TRBV5-4 | CASSPSQGSTNGYTF | TGTGCCAGCAGCCCCTCCCAGGGTAGTACAAATGGCTACACCTTC
15 | TRBJ2-7 | TRBD2 | - | TRBV7-6 | CASSPAGLGSYEQYF | TGTGCCAGCAGCCCAGCGGGACTAGGATCCTACGAGCAGTACTTC
15 | TRBJ1-1 | TRBD1 | few | TRBV12-5 | CASGLGTGVNTEAFF | TGTGCTAGTGGTTTGGGGACAGGGGTGAACACTGAAGCTTTCTTT
16 | TRBJ1-6 | TRBD1 | once | TRBV30 | CAWSVSWTGYNSPLHF | TGTGCCTGGAGTGTATCCTGGACAGGGTATAATTCACCCCTCCACTTT
15 | TRBJ2-1 | TRBD2 | - | TRBV11-2 | CASSFRAGGYNEQFF | TGTGCCAGCAGCTTTCGAGCGGGGGGCTACAATGAGCAGTTCTTC
15 | TRBJ1-1 | - | - | TRBV2 | CASSELRQLNTEAFF | TGTGCCAGCAGTGAACTTCGTCAGTTGAACACTGAAGCTTTCTTT
17 | TRBJ2-5 | - | once | TRBV5-4 | CASSSIGSGDFQETQYF | TGTGCCAGCAGCTCGATTGGGAGTGGAGATTTCCAAGAGACCCAGTACTTC
14 | TRBJ2-7 | - | - | TRBV5-4 | CASSEMGGPNEQYF | TGTGCCAGCAGCGAGATGGGGGGGCCGAACGAGCAGTACTTC
15 | TRBJ2-7 | TRBD1 | - | TRBV7-9 | CASSLEGTGHHEQYF | TGTGCCAGCAGCTTAGAAGGGACAGGGCATCACGAGCAGTACTTC
20 | TRBJ2-7 | - | - | TRBV5-5 | CASSFPPGVGLRFDSYEQYF | TGTGCCAGCAGCTTCCCCCCCGGGGTAGGCCTTCGGTTTGACTCCTACGAGCAGTACTTC
15 | TRBJ1-5 | - | - | TRBV7-8 | CASSFVQGPSQPQHF | TGTGCCAGCAGCTTTGTTCAGGGGCCCTCGCAGCCCCAGCATTTT
16 | TRBJ2-3 | TRBD2 | - | TRBV5-1 | CASSQGLAGSTDTQYF | TGCGCCAGCAGCCAAGGACTAGCGGGGTCCACAGATACGCAGTATTTT
13 | TRBJ1-2 | TRBD1 | - | TRBV6-5 | CASSFQGGYGYTF | TGTGCCAGCAGTTTTCAGGGGGGCTATGGCTACACCTTC
15 | TRBJ1-1 | TRBD1 | - | TRBV4-2 | CASSPTGGGVWEAFF | TGTGCCAGCAGCCCTACAGGGGGAGGAGTATGGGAAGCTTTCTTT
15 | TRBJ1-5 | TRBD1 | - | TRBV6-6 | CASMPGQALNQPQHF | TGTGCCAGCATGCCCGGACAGGCTCTCAATCAGCCCCAGCATTTT
15 | TRBJ2-7 | TRBD1 | - | TRBV27 | CASSISRDRVYEQYF | TGTGCCAGCAGTATTTCCCGGGACAGGGTATACGAGCAGTACTTC
12 | TRBJ2-1 | - | - | TRBV4-2 | CASSQGRGEQFF | TGTGCCAGCAGCCAGGGACGGGGGGAGCAGTTCTTC
16 | TRBJ2-7 | - | - | TRBV6-6 | CASSYPPPSEDYEQYF | TGTGCCAGCAGTTACCCCCCCCCTAGCGAAGACTACGAGCAGTACTTC
15 | TRBJ2-7 | - | - | TRBV4-3 | CASSQAHGSSYEQYF | TGCGCCAGCAGCCAGGCTCATGGCAGCTCCTACGAGCAGTACTTC
15 | TRBJ1-1 | - | - | TRBV5-5 | CASSLRERAYTEAFF | TGTGCCAGCAGTTTACGGGAGCGGGCTTACACTGAAGCTTTCTTT
15 | TRBJ2-1 | TRBD2 | - | TRBV9 | CASSVSGGDNNEQFF | TGTGCCAGCAGCGTTAGCGGGGGGGACAACAATGAGCAGTTCTTC
17 | TRBJ2-5 | TRBD2 | - | TRBV5-4 | CASSGLAGAAGGETQYF | TGTGCCAGCAGCGGCTTAGCGGGAGCAGCCGGCGGGGAGACCCAGTACTTC
15 | TRBJ1-1 | - | - | TRBV7-3 | CASSLLADSNTEAFF | TGTGCCAGCAGCTTACTCGCGGACAGTAACACTGAAGCTTTCTTT
16 | TRBJ2-7 | TRBD1 | once | TRBV30 | CAWSGSLTGGYYEQYF | TGTGCCTGGAGCGGAAGTTTGACAGGGGGATACTACGAGCAGTACTTC
14 | TRBJ2-3 | TRBD2 | - | TRBV4-2 | CASSQELARDTQYF | TGTGCCAGCAGCCAAGAACTAGCGAGGGATACGCAGTATTTT
16 | TRBJ1-4 | - | few | TRBV11-2 | CASSNPGEDLNEKLFF | TGTGCCAGCAGCAATCCCGGAGAAGATCTTAATGAAAAACTGTTTTTT
14 | TRBJ1-4 | TRBD1 | - | TRBV7-8 | CASSWDRVNEKLFF | TGTGCCAGCAGCTGGGACAGGGTAAATGAAAAACTGTTTTTT
15 | TRBJ2-1 | TRBD2 | once | TRBV7-6 | CASSLGTSAYNEQFF | TGTGCCAGCAGCTTGGGTACTAGCGCATACAATGAGCAGTTCTTC
11 | TRBJ2-5 | - | - | TRBV6-5 | CASIEGALRYF | TGTGCCAGCATCGAGGGTGCTCTTCGGTACTTC
14 | TRBJ2-7 | TRBD1 | - | TRBV19 | CASSIDRGQDEQYF | TGTGCCAGTAGTATCGACAGGGGGCAAGACGAGCAGTACTTC
16 | TRBJ2-3 | - | - | TRBV6-5 | CASSYVADLSTDTQYF | TGTGCCAGCAGTTACGTAGCGGACCTTAGCACAGATACGCAGTATTTT
12 | TRBJ1-1 | - | - | TRBV29-1 | CSVVGGNTEAFF | TGCAGCGTTGTAGGAGGGAACACTGAAGCTTTCTTT
13 | TRBJ1-1 | TRBD1 | - | TRBV19 | CASSLQGGTEAFF | TGTGCCAGTAGTCTACAGGGGGGGACTGAAGCTTTCTTT
14 | TRBJ1-1 | TRBD1 | once | TRBV18 | CASSLTGGNTEAFF | TGTGCCAGCTCACTGACAGGGGGTAACACTGAAGCTTTCTTT
15 | TRBJ2-3 | - | - | TRBV27 | CASTPLLDFTDTQYF | TGTGCCAGCACCCCCCTACTAGACTTCACAGATACGCAGTATTTT
13 | TRBJ1-1 | - | - | TRBV6-1 | CASSGTSNTEAFF | TGTGCCAGCAGTGGGACTTCGAACACTGAAGCTTTCTTT
16 | TRBJ1-2 | TRBD1 | - | TRBV2 | CASSLESMGQRYGYTF | TGTGCCAGCAGCCTAGAAAGTATGGGACAGCGGTATGGCTACACCTTC
12 | TRBJ2-7 | - | few | TRBV27 | CASSSSSYEQYF | TGTGCCAGCAGTTCCTCTTCCTACGAGCAGTACTTC
15 | TRBJ1-1 | - | - | TRBV6-5 | CASTYARGGETEAFF | TGTGCCAGCACCTATGCCCGGGGGGGCGAGACTGAAGCTTTCTTT
15 | TRBJ2-1 | TRBD1 | - | TRBV7-6 | CASSSSGTGGNEQFF | TGTGCCAGCAGCTCCTCCGGGACAGGGGGAAATGAGCAGTTCTTC
13 | TRBJ1-1 | - | few | TRBV19 | CASNAGLNTEAFF | TGTGCCAGTAACGCAGGGCTGAACACTGAAGCTTTCTTT
15 | TRBJ2-5 | TRBD2 | - | TRBV5-5 | CASSPLAGGGETQYF | TGTGCCAGCAGCCCCCTAGCGGGAGGGGGGGAGACCCAGTACTTC
16 | TRBJ2-2 | - | - | TRBV4-2 | CASSQGEGEFPGELFF | TGTGCCAGCAGCCAAGGAGAGGGGGAGTTTCCCGGGGAGCTGTTTTTT
15 | TRBJ2-7 | - | - | TRBV6-1 | CASSEFRGSPYEQYF | TGTGCCAGCAGTGAGTTTAGGGGGAGCCCCTACGAGCAGTACTTC
19 | TRBJ2-2 | TRBD2 | - | TRBV28 | CASSSRTSGRAVDTGELFF | TGTGCCAGCAGTTCCCGCACTAGCGGGAGGGCCGTTGACACCGGGGAGCTGTTTTTT
13 | TRBJ1-1 | - | - | TRBV4-3 | CASSPDFGGMAFF | TGCGCCAGCAGCCCGGACTTCGGGGGTATGGCTTTCTTT
18 | TRBJ2-6 | TRBD2 | - | TRBV7-2 | CASSDLYSGRKFANVLTF | TGTGCCAGCAGCGACCTATATAGCGGGAGAAAGTTCGCCAACGTCCTGACTTTC
16 | TRBJ2-3 | - | - | TRBV27 | CASSLWGQGSTDTQYF | TGTGCCAGCAGTTTATGGGGTCAGGGTAGCACAGATACGCAGTATTTT
14 | TRBJ1-3 | - | - | TRBV5-6 | CASSLGSPGHTIYF | TGTGCCAGCAGCTTGGGGTCCCCAGGGCACACCATATATTTT
15 | TRBJ2-1 | TRBD2 | - | TRBV12-5 | CASGLAGGPFDEQFF | TGTGCTAGTGGGTTAGCGGGAGGGCCATTCGATGAGCAGTTCTTC
17 | TRBJ2-7 | TRBD2 | - | TRBV5-4 | CASSPRGAGESSYEQYF | TGTGCCAGCAGCCCCCGGGGAGCGGGGGAAAGCTCCTACGAGCAGTACTTC
11 | TRBJ2-7 | - | - | TRBV20-1 | CSAREGYEQYF | TGCAGTGCTAGGGAGGGCTACGAGCAGTACTTC
15 | TRBJ2-1 | TRBD2 | - | TRBV7-6 | CASSSSGGTYNEQFF | TGTGCCAGCAGCTCGAGCGGGGGAACCTACAATGAGCAGTTCTTC
15 | TRBJ2-7 | - | - | TRBV11-2 | CASTYLPHRVEEQYF | TGTGCCAGCACCTACCTACCCCACAGGGTAGAAGAGCAGTACTTC
13 | TRBJ2-2 | - | - | TRBV7-2 | CASSIHRTGELFF | TGTGCCAGCAGCATACACCGCACCGGGGAGCTGTTTTTT